The 6 T cell receptor beta chains listed next were all sequenced from one sample in a study of blood T cell repertoires in COVID-19. TCRdb keeps only in-frame clones here, not all; method: immunoSEQ multiplex PCR. The sample has approximately 76,000 clones; around 85% are singletons. Sequencing used peripheral blood. These receptors all come from a woman of 80 years or more with active or convalescent COVID-19.

The V and J genes are TRBV3-1 (or the pseudogene TRBV3-2) and TRBJ1-5; D is undetermined. This CDR3 is 17 amino acids long. Trimming cost V 1 base and J 0 bases, with 13 bases left between them. CDR1 and CDR2 from the germline V gene are LGHDT and YNNKEL (reference sequence). This CDR3 reads CASSQGRTGYSNQPQHF. The CDR3 DNA reads as TGTGCCAGCAGCCAAGGCAGGACGGGGTATAGCAATCAGCCCCAGCATTTT.

The chain links TRBV24-1 to TRBJ2-1, with a tentative D call TRBD1 (6 bases). V dropped 5 bases and J dropped 8 bases, with 18 bases sitting between them. This CDR3 has 15 amino acids. The germline V gene has CDR1 KGHDR and CDR2 SFDVKD. The CDR3 DNA reads as TGTGCCACCAGTGGGGGGTGGGACACGAAGGATGAGCAGTTCTTC. This codes for CATSGGWDTKDEQFF.

This clone has only a few counts. The chain uses TRBV28 and TRBJ1-1; D gene uncertain. The CDR3 length is 14 residues. CDR1 and CDR2 from the germline V gene are MDHEN and SYDVKM. The V gene lost 3 bases and the J gene lost 4 bases, with 12 bases spanning the gap. The CDR3 DNA follows: TGTGCCAGCAGTTTTCTACTTCAGGCCACTGAAGCTTTCTTT. Translation gives CASSFLLQATEAFF.

This chain uses TRBV4-3 with TRBJ1-2; 9 positions agree with TRBD1. Germline CDR1 reads LGHNA; CDR2 reads YSLEER. The length of the CDR3 is 16 residues. Losses at the gene ends were 1 base for V and 4 bases for J; bases not matched to a gene: 7. The CDR3 bases are TGCGCCAGCAGCCAAGTCGGGGAGACAGGGGGCTATGGCTACACCTTC. It yields the protein CASSQVGETGGYGYTF.

The chain couples TRBV13 to TRBJ2-2; 8 bases align to TRBD2. Germline V gene data show CDR1 as PRHDT and CDR2 as FYEKMQ (reference sequence). The CDR3 spans 15 residues. J was trimmed by 5 bases and V by 5 bases; bases with no gene match: 7. CDR3 coding DNA: TGTGCCAGCAGCCCCGGGGGGGCCGGAACCGGGGAGCTGTTTTTT. Translation: CASSPGGAGTGELFF. Complete variable domain (other parts from reference TRBV13 and TRBJ2-2): AAGVIQSPRHLIKEKRETATLKCYPIPRHDTVYWYQQGPGQDPQFLISFYEKMQSDKGSIPDRFSAQQFSDYHSELNMSSLELGDSALYFCASSPGGAGTGELFFGEGSRLTVL.

V usage is TRBV4-3 and J usage is TRBJ1-5; D unclear. The germline gives CDR1 LGHNA, CDR2 YSLEER. The V end lost 0 bases, the J end lost 6 bases, and 6 bases lay between the germline ends. The CDR3 spans 13 residues. Here the CDR3 reads CASSQEESQPQHF. The CDR3 coding sequence is TGCGCCAGCAGCCAAGAAGAGAGTCAGCCCCAGCATTTT.